These 17 T cell receptor beta chains were sequenced from one sample in a study of blood T cell repertoires in COVID-19. This table comes from immunoSEQ multiplex PCR, and its TCRdb copy is limited to in-frame clones, with some not included. The profile shows about 73,000 clones, about 91% of them singletons. Material: peripheral blood. The receptors were sampled from a man at least 80 years old with acute or convalescent COVID-19.

The chain combines TRBV9 with TRBJ2-1, with D maybe TRBD1 (6 bases). The germline V and J ends were trimmed by 2 bases and 4 bases, with 19 bases remaining between them. The CDR3 runs to 17 residues. Germline assignment: CDR1 SGDLS and CDR2 YYNGEE. CDR3 sequence reads: CASSVTPDLRGYNEQFF. The CDR3 DNA follows: TGTGCCAGCAGCGTCACCCCGGACTTAAGGGGGTACAATGAGCAGTTCTTC. The full variable domain, its missing parts supplied by reference TRBV9 and TRBJ2-1, is DSGVTQTPKHLITATGQRVTLRCSPRSGDLSVYWYQQSLDQGLQFLIQYYNGEERAKGNILERFSAQQFPDLHSELNLSSLELGDSALYFCASSVTPDLRGYNEQFFGPGTRLTVL.

This chain joins TRBV4-1 and TRBJ1-1; D call uncertain. The V gene's germline CDR1 is MGHRA and CDR2 YSYEKL. CDR3 length: 13 residues. V lost 1 base and J 7 bases, leaving 10 bases between the germline ends. CDR3 residues: CASSQGPGYEAFF. CDR3 in DNA: TGCGCCAGCAGCCAAGGTCCGGGGTATGAAGCTTTCTTT.

V gene TRBV9 combines with J gene TRBJ2-7; TRBD2 matches at 10 bases. CDR1 is SGDLS and CDR2 is YYNGEE in the germline V gene. This CDR3 region has 16 residues. J was trimmed by 4 bases and V by 0 bases; bases with no gene match: 7. CDR3 amino acids: CASSVAGSGGAYEQYF. CDR3 DNA: TGTGCCAGCAGCGTAGCGGGAAGCGGGGGGGCATACGAGCAGTACTTC.

The rearrangement joins TRBV18 to TRBJ2-2, with TRBD1 as a possible D gene (5 bases). The CDR3 is 19 residues long. Germline V gives CDR1 KGHSH, CDR2 LQKENI. Trimming took 6 bases from V and 3 from J, leaving 26 bases between them. CDR3 nucleotide sequence: TGTGCCAGCTCTTCACTCTCAGGGATCAGAGACCCCGACACCGGGGAGCTGTTTTTT. Translated, it gives CASSSLSGIRDPDTGELFF.

V gene TRBV30 combines with J gene TRBJ2-1; 7 bases map to TRBD1. V was pared by 4 bases and J by 8 bases, with 8 bases of the junction left unmatched. The CDR3 is 13 amino acids. Germline CDR1 reads GTSNPN; CDR2 reads SVGIG (reference sequence). The CDR3 DNA follows: TGTGCCTGGAACCGGGACAGTTATGATGAGCAGTTCTTC. As protein: CAWNRDSYDEQFF.

The genes are TRBV11-2 and TRBJ2-2; D possibly corresponds to TRBD2 (5 bases). CDR3 length equals 14 residues. Germline values: CDR1 SGHAT, CDR2 FQNNGV. With 5 bases removed from V and 4 bases from J, the gap between germline ends came to 11 bases. The CDR3 DNA follows: TGTGCCAGCAGCGCCCGACTAAGCACCGGGGAGCTGTTTTTT. It translates to CASSARLSTGELFF. The full variable domain, in which reference TRBV11-2 and TRBJ2-2 provide the parts outside the CDR3, is EAGVAQSPRYKIIEKRQSVAFWCNPISGHATLYWYQQILGQGPKLLIQFQNNGVVDDSQLPKDRFSAERLKGVDSTLKIQPAKLEDSAVYLCASSARLSTGELFFGEGSRLTVL.

Points on this clone: The junction does not match germline at one end; this may be a read error. The CDR3 DNA reads TGCGCCAGCAGCTTCGGACAGGAACCCACCCGGGAGCTGTTTTTT. As protein: CASSFGQEPTRELFF. V is TRBV5-1 and J is TRBJ2-2, with 7 positions matching TRBD1. The V gene's germline CDR1 is SGHRS and CDR2 YFSETQ. The CDR3 consists of 15 residues.

This chain connects TRBV30 to TRBJ2-7; weak D call: TRBD1 (6 bases). The CDR3 totals 14 residues. Germline-derived CDR1 and CDR2 are GTSNPN and SVGIG (reference sequence). Trimming took off 0 bases at V and 6 bases at J, with 15 bases between the two ends. CDR3 coding DNA: TGTGCCTGGAGTGTAACAGGGCCCCCTTCCGAGCAGTACTTC. Its translation: CAWSVTGPPSEQYF. Using reference TRBV30 and TRBJ2-7 for the parts outside the CDR3, the full variable domain is SQTIHQWPATLVQPVGSPLSLECTVEGTSNPNLYWYRQAAGRGLQLLFYSVGIGQISSEVPQNLSASRPQDRQFILSSKKLLLSDSGFYLCAWSVTGPPSEQYFGPGTRLTVT.

The chain recombines TRBV19 with TRBJ2-5; 13 positions match TRBD2. CDR1 and CDR2 from the germline V gene are LNHDA and SQIVND (reference sequence). J lost 7 bases, V lost 6 bases, and 8 bases had no gene match. The CDR3 consists of 15 residues. The CDR3 DNA follows: TGTGCCAGTAGCCCGACTAGCGGGGGGTCCAGGACCCAGTACTTC. This sequence encodes CASSPTSGGSRTQYF.

The J gene is TRBJ2-2, the V gene TRBV19; TRBD2 matches 11 bases. Germline V gene data show CDR1 as LNHDA and CDR2 as SQIVND (reference sequence). V was pared by 3 bases and J by 6 bases, with 3 bases of the junction left unmatched. The CDR3 is made up of 15 amino acids. The CDR3 sequence: CASSIIAGGAGELFF. Written as DNA, the CDR3 is TGTGCCAGTAGTATCATAGCGGGGGGGGCCGGGGAGCTGTTTTTT.

The V gene is TRBV20-1, the J gene TRBJ2-7; 7 bases are shared with TRBD2. The CDR3 is 17 residues long. CDR1 and CDR2 from the germline V gene are DFQATT and SNEGSKA (reference sequence). Germline trimming cut 3 bases from V and 3 bases from J; bases unmatched to any gene: 17. As DNA, the CDR3 is TGCAGTGCTAGTGTGGCGGGAGCCAGGTGGGAAGGCTACGAGCAGTACTTC. Its protein is CSASVAGARWEGYEQYF.

The chain uses TRBV5-1 and TRBJ2-5; 13 positions agree with TRBD2. There are 15 residues in the CDR3. The germline V gene has CDR1 SGHRS and CDR2 YFSETQ. Unmatched junction bases numbered 2, after V lost 4 bases and J lost 2 bases. For the CDR3, the DNA is TGCGCCAGCAGCAGGGGACTAGCGGGACAAGAGACCCAGTACTTC. Translating it yields CASSRGLAGQETQYF.

The rearrangement links TRBV2 to TRBJ2-1; TRBD2 agrees at 9 bases. CDR3 length: 15 amino acids. The V and J ends lost 7 bases and 0 bases, in that order; junction bases with no gene match: 4. CDR1 and CDR2 from the germline V gene are SNHLY and FYNNEI. The CDR3 reads CASIRSGSSYNEQFF. CDR3 coding DNA: TGTGCCAGCATTCGTAGCGGGAGCTCCTACAATGAGCAGTTCTTC.

V gene TRBV3-1 (or the pseudogene TRBV3-2) combines with J gene TRBJ1-1, with D unclear. This CDR3 region has 14 residues. V was shortened by 4 bases and J by 1 base, with 10 bases between the two germline ends. In germline, CDR1 is LGHDT, CDR2 YNNKEL (reference sequence). CDR3 sequence reads: CASSLMAGNTEAFF. The CDR3 bases are TGTGCCAGCAGCCTGATGGCGGGGAACACTGAAGCTTTCTTT.

This chain uses TRBV2 with TRBJ1-6, with D tentatively TRBD1 (6 bases). The CDR3 length is 13 residues. Germline loops: CDR1 SNHLY, CDR2 FYNNEI. Trimming took 3 bases from V and 10 from J, leaving 10 bases between them. CDR3 sequence (DNA): TGTGCCAGCAGTGAGGGCAGGGGCTCACCCCTCCACTTT. Translation: CASSEGRGSPLHF.

With respect to this clone: Other DNA sequences from this sample encode an identical CDR3 as well. The chain joins TRBV29-1 to TRBJ2-1; tentatively, D is TRBD2 (6 bases). Germline V CDR1 and CDR2: SQVTM, ANQGSEA. This CDR3 spans 12 amino acids. V lost 0 bases and J lost 10, with 10 bases in between. The CDR3 spells CSVEDRGDEQFF. The CDR3, as DNA: TGCAGCGTTGAAGATCGCGGGGACGAGCAGTTCTTC.

This chain links TRBV6-1 with TRBJ1-5, with TRBD1 identical over 11 bases. Germline values: CDR1 MNHNS, CDR2 SASEGT. The CDR3 contains 17 residues. J gave up 3 bases and V 3 bases, and 7 bases lay outside the gene matches. CDR3 coding DNA: TGTGCCAGCAGTGATAGGACAGGGGGCGGGAACAATCAGCCCCAGCATTTT. Protein product: CASSDRTGGGNNQPQHF.